Reported below is one T cell receptor beta chain. Its antigen is still unknown. No base quality values were provided; no much bigger clone lies one nucleotide off. This CDR3 is also generated by other DNA sequences in the sample. Patients with a history of autoimmune disease or receiving systemic immunosuppression were excluded from the trial. Peripheral blood for TCR sequencing was drawn from every dose cohort at baseline, at cycle 4 day 1 and at cycle 7 day 1. The samples were taken from a phase I, first-in-human, multicenter, open-label dose-escalation trial of ivuxolimab. Adults with locally advanced or metastatic melanoma, renal cell, hepatocellular, or head and neck squamous cell carcinoma were enrolled in the trial. Before TCR sequencing, CD4+ T cells and CD8+ T cells were sorted from peripheral blood as separate populations. This record comes from a study of OX40 agonist ivuxolimab in advanced cancers. With regard to the full study: Ivuxolimab was a fully human IgG2 agonistic monoclonal antibody targeting the costimulatory receptor OX40 (CD134). Prior anti-PD-1, anti-PD-L1 or anti-CTLA-4 therapy was permitted, and approximately 41% of dose-escalation patients had received checkpoint inhibitors. Of the roughly 51 patients in dose escalation, some 19 had hepatocellular carcinoma, about 15 had melanoma, 9 had renal cell carcinoma and 9 had head and neck cancer. The point of sequencing TCRbeta in the periphery was to test whether ivuxolimab changed TCR sequence diversity and drove clonal T-cell expansion. Partial responses were achieved by three dose-escalation patients, of whom one had hepatocellular carcinoma and two had cutaneous melanoma. The dose-escalation cohort was about 87% male with a mean age of around 64 years, ranging from about 23 to 85. The paper reports the monotherapy dose-escalation portion (N ≈ 50 patients) of the phase I ivuxolimab trial. Intravenous ivuxolimab was administered to patients every 2 weeks at six dose levels: 0.01, 0.1, 0.3, 1.5, 3 and 10 mg/kg. The investigation overall reported the following: Low levels of normalized T-cell clonal expansion were also seen in some patients who did not respond. The antigen specificity of the clonally expanded peripheral T cells was not determined. After ivuxolimab, CD8+ T cells had more expanded clones than CD4+ T cells on average. At doses from 0.1 to 3.0 mg/kg, clonal expansion was seen in both CD4+ and CD8+ blood T cells between baseline and week 6. In the 0.1-3.0 mg/kg groups, partial responders were among the patients with the lowest normalized peripheral clonal expansion, particularly in CD8+ T cells.

Genomic DNA was isolated from the sorted cells so that the TCRbeta CDR3 region could be sequenced. The immunoSEQ Assay was used for sequencing of TCRbeta CDR3 regions. TCRdb obtained this table from immuneACCESS and retained in-frame rearrangements with V and J assigned. These tables miss some clones; where compared with another copy, unresolved V genes account for less than half of the shortfall, and the remainder is unexplained. In all, the sample holds some 29,000 clones, and 85% to 90% of those were seen once. The top ten hold around 21% of the sample. Reading from cysteine to phenylalanine, the CDR3 counts 15 amino acids. The kept DNA is CDR3 alone, 45 bases in frame from the first base. V and J are trimmed by 9 bases and 0 bases, and the gene matches miss 8 bases of the junction. Based on the germline V gene, the CDR1 and CDR2 sequences are MNHNS and SASEGT.

The specimen comprised CD4+ or CD8+ T cells sorted from blood, sampled in a trial of the OX40 agonist ivuxolimab. The sequence joins TRBV6-1 to TRBJ1-2; 9 central bases correspond to TRBD1. The TCR was taken from an adult with an advanced solid tumor such as melanoma, head and neck, liver or kidney cancer. The CDR3: CASRPGQGPNYGYTF. The bases are TGTGCCAGTAGACCGGGACAGGGTCCTAACTATGGCTACACCTTC.